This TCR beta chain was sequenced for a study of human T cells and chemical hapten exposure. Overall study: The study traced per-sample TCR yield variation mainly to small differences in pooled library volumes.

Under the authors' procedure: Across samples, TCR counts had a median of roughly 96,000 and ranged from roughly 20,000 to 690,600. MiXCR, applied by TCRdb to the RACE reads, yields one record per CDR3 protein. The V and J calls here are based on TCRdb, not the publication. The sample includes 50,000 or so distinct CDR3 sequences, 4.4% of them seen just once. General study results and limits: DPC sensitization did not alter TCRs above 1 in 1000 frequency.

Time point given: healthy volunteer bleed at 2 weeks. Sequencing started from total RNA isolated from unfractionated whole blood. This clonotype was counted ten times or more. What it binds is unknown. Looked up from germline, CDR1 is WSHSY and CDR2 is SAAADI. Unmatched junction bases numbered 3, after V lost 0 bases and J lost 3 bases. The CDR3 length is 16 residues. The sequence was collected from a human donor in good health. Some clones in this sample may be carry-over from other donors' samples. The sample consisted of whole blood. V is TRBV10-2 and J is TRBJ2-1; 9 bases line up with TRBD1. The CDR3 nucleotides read TGCGCCAGCAGTGAGTCCGAGACAGGGGGCTACAATGAGCAGTTCTTC. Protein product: CASSESETGGYNEQFF.